A selection of T cell receptor beta chains follows, all from one sample in a study of chemoradiotherapy in HPV16-positive cancers. The assay was immunoSEQ multiplex PCR, and TCRdb's table has in-frame clones only and misses some. The data hold about 22,000 clones, with over 85% observed a single time. Sample: blood, taken from a patient who underwent chemoradiotherapy. The source is a human donor with HPV-associated anogenital cancer. The CDR3 runs from the conserved cysteine through the conserved F or W. A D gene is named only where the DNA matches it firmly. Only some rows state a clone size, as once, few, many or a class for expanded clones.

D | J | size | V | CDR3 | DNA
- | TRBJ2-2 | - | TRBV27 | CASSFSGGFGTGELFF | TGTGCCAGCAGTTTTTCAGGGGGGTTTGGAACCGGGGAGCTGTTTTTT
- | TRBJ2-7 | - | TRBV7-2 | CASSFSRGDEQYF | TGTGCCAGCAGCTTTTCGAGAGGGGACGAGCAGTACTTC
TRBD2 | TRBJ2-1 | - | TRBV10-1 | CASSDVGGGASNQYNEQFF | TGCGCCAGCAGTGATGTCGGGGGAGGGGCCAGCAACCAATACAATGAGCAGTTCTTC
- | TRBJ1-5 | - | TRBV6-1 | CASTFTGDNQPQHF | TGTGCCAGCACCTTCACAGGAGACAATCAGCCCCAGCATTTT
- | TRBJ1-4 | - | TRBV25-1 | CASSVGPAAEKLFF | TGTGCCAGCAGTGTGGGGCCGGCGGCTGAAAAACTGTTTTTT
TRBD1 | TRBJ1-4 | once | TRBV30 | CAWSGQGVEKLFF | TGTGCCTGGAGTGGACAGGGAGTTGAAAAACTGTTTTTT
TRBD1 | TRBJ1-2 | - | TRBV6-5 | CASSDDRDYGYTF | TGTGCCAGCAGCGACGACAGGGACTATGGCTACACCTTC
- | TRBJ2-3 | - | TRBV5-1 | CASSLQVPSTDTQYF | TGCGCCAGCAGCTTACAGGTCCCTAGCACAGATACGCAGTATTTT
- | TRBJ2-1 | - | TRBV30 | CAWRADNEQFF | TGTGCCTGGAGAGCAGACAATGAGCAGTTCTTC
- | TRBJ2-3 | - | TRBV14 | CASSLTTDTQYF | TGTGCCAGCAGCCTTACCACAGATACGCAGTATTTT
- | TRBJ2-7 | - | TRBV9 | CASSVSGTFAYEQYF | TGTGCCAGCAGCGTATCAGGGACATTCGCCTACGAGCAGTACTTC
- | TRBJ2-7 | - | TRBV6-4 | CASTPWAQGRDEQYF | TGTGCCAGCACCCCCTGGGCCCAAGGAAGGGACGAGCAGTACTTC
TRBD1 | TRBJ1-1 | - | TRBV5-6 | CASSSMKDRGYTEAFF | TGTGCCAGCAGCTCTATGAAGGACAGGGGTTACACTGAAGCTTTCTTT
- | TRBJ1-2 | - | TRBV7-2 | CASSSARGGYTF | TGTGCCAGCAGCTCGGCTAGAGGTGGCTACACCTTC
- | TRBJ1-5 | - | TRBV5-5 | CASSLAGRVVKPQHF | TGTGCCAGCAGCTTGGCCGGTCGAGTTGTGAAACCCCAGCATTTT
TRBD1 | TRBJ1-1 | - | TRBV5-1 | CASSLDGRYRGSTEAFF | TGCGCCAGCAGCTTGGATGGCCGATACAGGGGTAGCACTGAAGCTTTCTTT
- | TRBJ1-6 | - | TRBV5-5 | CASSLEVDSYNSPLHF | TGTGCCAGCAGCTTGGAGGTAGACTCCTATAATTCACCCCTCCACTTT
- | TRBJ1-1 | once | TRBV27 | CASSFGGPTEAFF | TGTGCCAGCAGTTTCGGGGGTCCCACTGAAGCTTTCTTT
- | TRBJ2-3 | - | TRBV10-3 | CAISVDPTDTQYF | TGTGCCATCAGCGTCGACCCCACAGATACGCAGTATTTT
- | TRBJ1-4 | - | TRBV11-2 | CASSLEGLLIGRRTNEKLFF | TGTGCCAGCAGCTTAGAAGGCCTTTTGATAGGACGACGGACTAATGAAAAACTGTTTTTT
- | TRBJ2-4 | - | TRBV30 | CAWSPGGDIQYF | TGTGCCTGGAGCCCAGGGGGGGACATTCAGTACTTC
- | TRBJ2-1 | - | TRBV19 | CASGTTEQFF | TGTGCCAGTGGTACTACTGAGCAGTTCTTC
- | TRBJ2-1 | once | TRBV29-1 | CSVEGGSYNEQFF | TGCAGCGTTGAGGGGGGCTCCTACAATGAGCAGTTCTTC
TRBD1 | TRBJ1-6 | - | TRBV7-8 | CASSSRGGQGESPLHF | TGTGCCAGCAGCTCCAGGGGGGGACAGGGAGAATCACCCCTCCACTTT
- | TRBJ1-2 | - | TRBV6-1 | CASSVEGPGGYTF | TGTGCCAGCAGTGTGGAGGGTCCGGGGGGCTACACCTTC
TRBD2 | TRBJ2-3 | - | TRBV2 | CASRASILAGIPDTQYF | TGTGCCAGCAGGGCATCAATACTAGCGGGGATCCCAGATACGCAGTATTTT
- | TRBJ2-3 | - | TRBV2 | CASSEPLTSSTDTQYF | TGTGCCAGCAGTGAACCCCTAACATCCAGCACAGATACGCAGTATTTT
- | TRBJ2-3 | - | TRBV9 | CASSVTRASDTQYF | TGTGCCAGCAGCGTTACACGGGCCTCAGATACGCAGTATTTT
- | TRBJ2-2 | - | TRBV18 | CASSTLRRGPSNAGELFF | TGTGCCAGCTCAACACTGAGGAGGGGGCCCTCAAATGCCGGGGAGCTGTTTTTT